The rows below give T cell receptor beta chains drawn from one sample of a study of human T cells and chemical hapten exposure. Each CDR3 protein gets one entry after TCRdb re-called the RACE reads with MiXCR. Here the sample spans some 77,000 distinct CDR3 sequences, 10% being singletons. Material: whole blood, obtained in connection with sensitization to the hapten diphenylcyclopropenone (DPC). The receptors stem from a woman between 50 and 59 years old with alopecia areata. Some clones in this sample may be carry-over from other donors' samples. Each CDR3 is given with its conserved first and last residue. A D gene is named only where the DNA matches it firmly. A clone size is listed for some rows: how often the clone was seen (once, few, many), or a class if it is expanded.

v_gene	d_gene	j_gene	len	abundance	CDR3aa	CDR3nt
TRBV18	.	TRBJ2-3	11	.	CASSPQNTQYF	TGTGCCAGCTCACCACAGAATACGCAGTATTTT
TRBV9	TRBD2	TRBJ2-2	16	few	CASSVGTSGNTGELFF	TGTGCCAGCAGCGTAGGGACTAGCGGCAACACCGGGGAGCTGTTTTTT
TRBV19	TRBD2	TRBJ2-3	17	few	CASSAGLAGGATDTQYF	TGTGCCAGTAGTGCCGGATTAGCGGGAGGTGCTACAGATACGCAGTATTTT
TRBV20-1	TRBD1	TRBJ1-6	16	few	CSARGSGTGDNSPLHF	TGCAGTGCTAGAGGGTCCGGGACAGGGGACAATTCACCCCTCCACTTT
TRBV7-8	.	TRBJ2-1	15	few	CASRLFLGQNNEQFF	TGTGCCAGCAGGCTTTTTCTCGGACAGAACAATGAGCAGTTCTTC
TRBV12-3/TRBV12-4	TRBD2	TRBJ2-1	15	few	CASSSTSGRAVLQFF	TGTGCCAGCAGTTCAACTAGCGGGAGGGCCGTCCTCCAGTTCTTC
TRBV7-8	.	TRBJ2-5	14	few	CASSSRTAEETQYF	TGTGCCAGCAGTTCGAGGACAGCCGAAGAGACCCAGTACTTC
TRBV4-2	TRBD1	TRBJ1-4	16	many	CASSHGQGGLMNELFF	TGTGCCAGCAGCCATGGACAGGGGGGACTGATGAATGAACTGTTTTTT
TRBV6-2/TRBV6-3	.	TRBJ2-7	11	few	CASSHKDEQYF	TGTGCCAGCAGTCACAAGGACGAGCAGTACTTC
TRBV6-5	.	TRBJ1-5	13	.	CASSYSVIQPQHF	TGTGCCAGCAGTTACTCAGTGATTCAGCCCCAGCATTTT
TRBV4-3	.	TRBJ2-5	15	.	CASSQDSARQETQYF	TGCGCCAGCAGCCAAGATTCGGCCAGACAAGAGACCCAGTACTTC
TRBV7-3	.	TRBJ2-3	13	.	CASSSLGADTQYF	TGTGCCAGCAGCTCCCTTGGGGCAGATACGCAGTATTTT
TRBV6-5	.	TRBJ2-3	15	few	CASSQGGGLTDTQYF	TGTGCCAGCAGCCAGGGGGGAGGGCTAACAGATACGCAGTATTTT
TRBV4-1	.	TRBJ2-5	14	.	CASSPPSTQETQYF	TGCGCCAGCAGCCCCCCCTCGACGCAAGAGACCCAGTACTTC
TRBV5-1	.	TRBJ2-2	13	.	CASSLSPTGELFF	TGCGCCAGCAGCTTGTCCCCCACCGGGGAGCTGTTTTTT
TRBV14	TRBD2	TRBJ2-3	17	.	CASSHSRLAARADTQYF	TGTGCCAGCAGCCATTCCCGACTAGCGGCTAGAGCAGATACGCAGTATTTT
TRBV24-1	.	TRBJ2-7	13	many	CATSDLDATGQYF	TGTGCCACCAGTGACCTGGACGCCACCGGGCAGTACTTC
TRBV18	TRBD2	TRBJ2-7	15	.	CASSPAGTSTGEQYF	TGTGCCAGCTCACCAGCCGGGACTAGCACAGGCGAGCAGTACTTC
TRBV27	TRBD1	TRBJ1-6	14	.	CASRTGGAVLPLHF	TGTGCCAGCAGGACAGGGGGCGCGGTATTACCCCTCCACTTT
TRBV10-2	TRBD2	TRBJ2-1	14	few	CASSDGGVRAEQFF	TGCGCCAGCAGTGACGGGGGGGTGAGGGCTGAGCAGTTCTTC
TRBV29-1	.	TRBJ1-2	11	.	CSVERGNGYTF	TGCAGCGTTGAACGAGGGAATGGCTACACCTTC
TRBV7-2	.	TRBJ2-7	12	.	CASRGGLGEQYF	TGTGCCAGCAGAGGTGGTTTGGGGGAGCAGTACTTC